This TCR beta chain was documented in a study of blood T cell repertoires in COVID-19. On this clone itself: This same CDR3 is encoded by further DNA sequences in the sample.

V was clipped by 0 bases and J by 5 bases; unmatched bases: 2. This CDR3 spans 15 amino acids. Germline CDR1 reads LGHNA; CDR2 reads YNFKEQ. TCRdb's table, derived via immunoSEQ multiplex PCR, lists solely in-frame clones and lacks some. This sample has some 43,000 clones; approximately 88% occur once, and the top ten carry 15%. The sequence was obtained from a man aged 55-75 years with active COVID-19. This chain links TRBV4-2 with TRBJ2-2; 8 bases are a match to TRBD2. Sequenced material: peripheral blood. The CDR3 loop reads CASSQDAGGTGELFF. Here the CDR3 DNA reads TGTGCCAGCAGCCAAGATGCGGGGGGAACCGGGGAGCTGTTTTTT.